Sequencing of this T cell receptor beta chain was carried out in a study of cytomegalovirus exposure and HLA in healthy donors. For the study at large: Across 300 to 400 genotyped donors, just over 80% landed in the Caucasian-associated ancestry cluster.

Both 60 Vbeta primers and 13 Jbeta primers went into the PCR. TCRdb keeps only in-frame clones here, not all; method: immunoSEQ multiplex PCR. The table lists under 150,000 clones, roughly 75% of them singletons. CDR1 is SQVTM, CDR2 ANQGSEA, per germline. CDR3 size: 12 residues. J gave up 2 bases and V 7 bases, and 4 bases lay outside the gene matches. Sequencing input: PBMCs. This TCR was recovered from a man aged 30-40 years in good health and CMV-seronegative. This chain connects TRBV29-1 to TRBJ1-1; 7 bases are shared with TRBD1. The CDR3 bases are TGCAGCGCAACAGGGGTTAACACTGAAGCTTTCTTT. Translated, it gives CSATGVNTEAFF.